This T cell receptor beta chain was sequenced in a study of T-cell reconstitution after alpha-beta-depleted transplantation in children. Study-wide results and limits: Fresh T-cell production supplied most of the T-cell counts and diversity seen one year after transplant. About two months after transplant, alpha-beta T cells reportedly came from several hundred expanded graft clones.

The length of the CDR3 is 17 residues. From germline, CDR1 is SEHNR and CDR2 FQNEAQ (reference sequence). The J segment lost 7 bases and the V segment lost 1 base, leaving 12 bases of the junction unmatched. The sample holds many counts of this clonotype. Antigen: not known. The TCRbeta library was prepared with unique molecular identifiers. A single record per CDR3 protein comes from TCRdb applying MiXCR to the PCR reads. This sample has 440,000 or so distinct CDR3 sequences, with over 40% found just once. V and J are TRBV7-9 and TRBJ2-1; 8 bases are shared with TRBD2. Sequenced here: PBMCs, sampled before TCRalphabeta/CD19-depleted stem cell transplant. This TCR was recovered from a girl aged 2 to 9 with aplastic anemia, due to receive a stem cell transplant. The chain's CDR3 is CASSLGGLAGAQNEQFF. CDR3 nucleotides: TGTGCCAGCAGCTTAGGAGGACTAGCCGGGGCGCAGAATGAGCAGTTCTTC.